This TCR beta chain appears in the sequencing data of a study of blood T cells in healthy people across ages. Study-wide points: Per million T cells, TCR beta diversity dropped roughly linearly as age increased.

Together with a sample-barcoded 5' primer, a J-beta primer mix was included in a second PCR lasting roughly 6 to 12 cycles. TCRdb re-called the 5' RACE reads through MiXCR, storing one row per CDR3 protein. Of about 600,000 distinct CDR3 sequences in the sample, around half were seen once. This clonotype was seen a handful of times. Its antigen is unidentified. The sequence came from a man at least 80 years old in good health. The material sequenced was blood.

The CDR3 sequence is CAIAGVEEQYF. CDR3 in DNA: TGTGCCATCGCGGGAGTGGAGGAGCAGTACTTC. The V gene is TRBV10-3, the J gene TRBJ2-7, with TRBD2 identical over 7 bases. The germline gives CDR1 ENHRY, CDR2 SYGVKD. V shed 8 bases and J 7 bases; nucleotides not matched to a gene: 5. This CDR3 is built from 11 residues.